This is a list of T cell receptor beta chains from one sample in a study of blood T cell repertoires in COVID-19. Only in-frame clones appear in the TCRdb table, and some are missing; sequencing was by immunoSEQ multiplex PCR. The sample yields about 320,000 clones, 90% seen once. The specimen sequenced was PBMCs or T cells enriched from blood (not recorded which). All receptors derive from a woman aged 25 to 45 who had been exposed to COVID-19. Both conserved end residues are part of each CDR3. The D gene is left open where the match is weak. The size field is filled for only some rows; it gives once, few, many or a size class.

TRBV18,once,TRBJ1-6,TRBD1,TGTGCCAGCTCCATAGGACAGGGGAGTTCACCCCTCCACTTT,CASSIGQGSSPLHF
TRBV27,.,TRBJ2-7,TRBD2,TGTGCCAGCAGTTTGTTTGGAGCGGGGGGTACCTACGAGCAGTACTTC,CASSLFGAGGTYEQYF
TRBV19,.,TRBJ1-2,.,TGTGCCAGTAGTATGTTTATCGGGACACTGGCCTATGGCTACACCTTC,CASSMFIGTLAYGYTF
TRBV4-3,.,TRBJ2-3,TRBD1,TGCGCCAGCAGCCGATACAGGGGCGAATCCACAGATACGCAGTATTTT,CASSRYRGESTDTQYF
TRBV27,.,TRBJ1-6,TRBD1,TGTGCCAGCAGTCGGGGGACAGGGCACGATTCACCCCTCCACTTT,CASSRGTGHDSPLHF
TRBV19,once,TRBJ2-1,.,TGTGCCAGTAGCGCAACAACCGGGACATACCATAGGCAGTTCTTC,CASSATTGTYHRQFF
TRBV7-3,.,TRBJ2-2,.,TGTGCCAGCAGCTCGACGGGAGCCGGGGAGCTGTTTTTT,CASSSTGAGELFF
TRBV3-1/TRBV3-2,.,TRBJ1-3,TRBD1,TGTGCCAGCAGCCACCGACAGGGTTTGGGAAACACCATATATTTT,CASSHRQGLGNTIYF
TRBV6-1,.,TRBJ1-4,.,TGTGCCAGCAGTGAAAAGGGGTTGGGTGAAAAACTGTTTTTT,CASSEKGLGEKLFF
TRBV9,.,TRBJ2-2,.,TGTGCCAGCAGCATTCCCGGGACAAAAAACACCGGGGAGCTGTTTTTT,CASSIPGTKNTGELFF
TRBV12-3/TRBV12-4,.,TRBJ1-5,.,TGTGCCAGCAGTTTTTATGGCAATCAGCCCCAGCATTTT,CASSFYGNQPQHF
TRBV5-4,.,TRBJ2-3,.,TGTGCCAGCAGCCCGGGGTCTCCAAAAACCACAGATACGCAGTATTTT,CASSPGSPKTTDTQYF
TRBV5-1,.,TRBJ2-7,.,TGCGCCAGCAGGGTGGGAGGCGGTTCCTACGAGCAGTACTTC,CASRVGGGSYEQYF
TRBV23-1,.,TRBJ2-2,TRBD1,TGCGCCAGCAGTCATAGGGACAGGACGAACACCGGGGAGCTGTTTTTT,CASSHRDRTNTGELFF
TRBV7-8,.,TRBJ2-4,.,TGTGCCAGCAGCCTAGGACGGGGTTTCGGTCTAGCCAAAAACATTCAGTACTTC,CASSLGRGFGLAKNIQYF
TRBV5-1,.,TRBJ2-2,.,TGCGCCAGCAGCTTGGGAGCACTAAGTACCGGGGAGCTGTTTTTT,CASSLGALSTGELFF
TRBV3-1/TRBV3-2,.,TRBJ2-3,TRBD2,TGTGCCAGCAGCCTAGATGGACTAGCCTCAGATACGCAGTATTTT,CASSLDGLASDTQYF
TRBV27,few,TRBJ1-2,TRBD1,TGTGCCAGCAGTTCCCTGCCGGGACAGGGGGCTCTGGGGGACTATGGCTACACCTTC,CASSSLPGQGALGDYGYTF
TRBV6-1,.,TRBJ1-5,.,TGTGCCAGCAGTGAAACCTGGCCGGGCTCGGGACAGCCCCAGCATTTT,CASSETWPGSGQPQHF
TRBV7-8,.,TRBJ2-5,TRBD2,TGTGCCAGCAGATTAGCGGGGGCCCTAATTGGGGAGACCCAGTACTTC,CASRLAGALIGETQYF
TRBV12-1,.,TRBJ1-6,.,TGTGCCAGCAGGAAGGGGTACCCCTGGGCCCTCCACTTT,CASRKGYPWALHF
TRBV7-5,.,TRBJ2-1,.,TGTGCCAGAAGCCACAGACTAGCGGGGGGGCTAACGCCCAATGAGCAGTTCTTC,CARSHRLAGGLTPNEQFF
TRBV5-1,.,TRBJ1-2,.,TGCGCCAGCAGCCCGGACACCGCCGACGGCTATGGCTACACCTTC,CASSPDTADGYGYTF
TRBV12-3/TRBV12-4,.,TRBJ1-2,.,TGTGCCAGCAGTCGACAACAACGCTATGGCTACACCTTC,CASSRQQRYGYTF
TRBV15,.,TRBJ2-7,TRBD1,TGTGCCACCAGCAGGTACAGGGGGCCCTCCTACGAGCAGTACTTC,CATSRYRGPSYEQYF
TRBV13,.,TRBJ2-3,TRBD1,TGTGCCAGCAGCGACGGGACAGGGGTGTCTGATACGCAGTATTTT,CASSDGTGVSDTQYF
TRBV10-3,few,TRBJ1-5,.,TGTGCCATCAGCGACAGCCAGGGGCAGCCCCAGCATTTT,CAISDSQGQPQHF
TRBV2,once,TRBJ1-2,TRBD1,TGTGCCAGCAGGGAGGACAGGATCTATGGCTACACCTTC,CASREDRIYGYTF
TRBV2,.,TRBJ1-1,.,TGTGCCAGCAGTTATTTGTACGGGAACACTGAAGCTTTCTTT,CASSYLYGNTEAFF
TRBV3-1/TRBV3-2,.,TRBJ2-4,.,TGTGCCAGCAGCCCCCGGGGGTCCGTCGATGCGGAAAACATTCAGTACTTC,CASSPRGSVDAENIQYF
TRBV9,.,TRBJ1-1,TRBD1,TGTGCCAGCAGGGGACAGGGGACTGAAGCTTTCTTT,CASRGQGTEAFF
TRBV19,.,TRBJ2-3,.,TGTGCCAGTAGTATTGGCAATTTAGATACGCAGTATTTT,CASSIGNLDTQYF
TRBV6-5,.,TRBJ2-5,TRBD2,TGTGCCAGCAGTCTTAGCGGGGGGGCCGAGACCCAGTACTTC,CASSLSGGAETQYF
TRBV4-1,.,TRBJ2-2,.,TGCGCCAGCAGCCAACACGGACAGACGAACACCGGGGAGCTGTTTTTT,CASSQHGQTNTGELFF
TRBV20-1,.,TRBJ2-7,.,TGCAGTGGTCGCGTGAGTAACGAGCAGTACTTC,CSGRVSNEQYF
TRBV18,.,TRBJ2-7,TRBD1,TGTGCCAGCTCACCGGGGACAGGGGGCGCGGGGGCCTACGAGCAGTACTTC,CASSPGTGGAGAYEQYF
TRBV6-5,.,TRBJ1-1,.,TGTGCCAGCAGCGAGATATCGACAGAAAACACTGAAGCTTTCTTT,CASSEISTENTEAFF
TRBV15,.,TRBJ1-2,.,TGTGCCACCAGCAGAGACGGGGTCTATGGCTACACCTTC,CATSRDGVYGYTF
TRBV5-1,.,TRBJ2-7,.,TGCGCCAGCAGCTTAACAGGGTCATACTACGAGCAGTACTTC,CASSLTGSYYEQYF
TRBV3-1/TRBV3-2,few,TRBJ1-3,.,TGTGCCAGCAGCCTACCCCCTTACAGGGCCAGCTCTGGAAACACCATATATTTT,CASSLPPYRASSGNTIYF
TRBV5-1,few,TRBJ2-7,TRBD1,TGCGCCAGCAGCCAGGGGACAGGAACCTCCTACGAGCAGTACTTC,CASSQGTGTSYEQYF
TRBV13,.,TRBJ1-4,.,TGTGCCAGCAGCCCTTCTCCTGATGAAAAACTGTTTTTT,CASSPSPDEKLFF
TRBV27,.,TRBJ2-5,TRBD2,TGTGCCAGCAGTTTGGGGGCGGGGGGGCAAGAGACCCAGTACTTC,CASSLGAGGQETQYF
TRBV9,.,TRBJ2-1,TRBD1,TGTGCCAGCACCCAGGGGACAGGATTCAATGAGCAGTTCTTC,CASTQGTGFNEQFF
TRBV19,.,TRBJ1-1,.,TGTGCCAGTTCCGAATTCGAAGGGGTGAACACTGAAGCTTTCTTT,CASSEFEGVNTEAFF
TRBV3-1/TRBV3-2,once,TRBJ2-5,TRBD2,TGTGCCAGCAGCCAAGACCCGCCGGCTAGCGGGGGGGGGACCCAGTACTTC,CASSQDPPASGGGTQYF
TRBV7-9,.,TRBJ1-3,TRBD1,TGTGCCAGCAGCTACCGGGACAGGGGGGACACCATATATTTT,CASSYRDRGDTIYF
TRBV6-5,once,TRBJ1-2,.,TGTGCCAGCAGTCAGGGGTATGGCTACACCTTC,CASSQGYGYTF
TRBV19,.,TRBJ1-2,TRBD1,TGTGCCACCACCGGACAGGGGGCGAAGGGCTACACCTTC,CATTGQGAKGYTF
TRBV5-4,.,TRBJ1-6,.,TGTGCCAGCAGCTTACGAGATTCACCCCTCCACTTT,CASSLRDSPLHF
TRBV3-1/TRBV3-2,.,TRBJ1-5,.,TGTGCCAGCAGCCAGAGTCCCGGGGAGCGGCCCCAGCATTTT,CASSQSPGERPQHF
TRBV2,.,TRBJ2-1,.,TGTGCCCAAACCCCGAACAGGGCGAGTACTAATTACTACAATGAGCAGTTCTTC,CAQTPNRASTNYYNEQFF
TRBV10-3,.,TRBJ1-3,TRBD1,TGTGCCATCAGTACTTTAGGACAGGTCGGCTCTGGAAACACCATATATTTT,CAISTLGQVGSGNTIYF
TRBV5-1,.,TRBJ2-3,.,TGCGCCAGCAGCTTCGAGTATCTCACAGATACGCAGTATTTT,CASSFEYLTDTQYF